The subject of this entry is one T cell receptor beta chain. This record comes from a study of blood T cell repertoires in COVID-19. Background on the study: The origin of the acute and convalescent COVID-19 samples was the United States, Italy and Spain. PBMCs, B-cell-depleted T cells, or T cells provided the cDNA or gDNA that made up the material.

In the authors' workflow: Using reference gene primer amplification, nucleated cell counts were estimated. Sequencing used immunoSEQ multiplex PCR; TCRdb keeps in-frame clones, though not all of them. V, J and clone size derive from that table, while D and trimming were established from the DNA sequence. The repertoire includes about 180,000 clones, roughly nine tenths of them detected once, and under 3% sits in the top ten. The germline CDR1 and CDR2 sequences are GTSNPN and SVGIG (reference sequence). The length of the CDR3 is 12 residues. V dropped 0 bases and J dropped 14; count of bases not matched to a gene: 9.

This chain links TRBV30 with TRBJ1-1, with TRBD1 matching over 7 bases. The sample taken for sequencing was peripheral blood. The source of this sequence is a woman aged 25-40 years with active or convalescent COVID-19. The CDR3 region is CAWSVGQVLVFF. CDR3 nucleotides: TGTGCCTGGAGTGTAGGACAGGTTCTAGTGTTCTTT.